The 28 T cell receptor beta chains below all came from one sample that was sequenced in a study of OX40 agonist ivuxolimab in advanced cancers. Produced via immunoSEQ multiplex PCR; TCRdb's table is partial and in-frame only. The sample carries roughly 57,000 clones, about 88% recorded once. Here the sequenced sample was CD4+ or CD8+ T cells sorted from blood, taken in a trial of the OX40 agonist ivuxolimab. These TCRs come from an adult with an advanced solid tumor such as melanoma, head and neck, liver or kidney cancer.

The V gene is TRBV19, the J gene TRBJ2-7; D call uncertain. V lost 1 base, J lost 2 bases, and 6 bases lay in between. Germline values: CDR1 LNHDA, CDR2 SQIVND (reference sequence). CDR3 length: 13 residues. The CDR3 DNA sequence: TGTGCCAGTAGTATAGGGACCCCCTACGAGCAGTACTTC. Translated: CASSIGTPYEQYF.

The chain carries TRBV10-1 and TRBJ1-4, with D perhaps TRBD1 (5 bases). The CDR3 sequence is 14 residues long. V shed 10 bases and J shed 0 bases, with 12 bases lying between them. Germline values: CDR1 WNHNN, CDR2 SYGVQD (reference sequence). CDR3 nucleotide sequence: TGCGCCAACGGGACTCCCGCAACTAATGAAAAACTGTTTTTT. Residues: CANGTPATNEKLFF.

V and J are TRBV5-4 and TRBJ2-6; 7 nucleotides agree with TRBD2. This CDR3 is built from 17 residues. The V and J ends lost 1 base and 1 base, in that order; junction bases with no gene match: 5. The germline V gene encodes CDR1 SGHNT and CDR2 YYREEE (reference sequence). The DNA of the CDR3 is TGTGCCAGCAGCTTGACTCGGGGAGGGTCTGGGGCCAACGTCCTGACTTTC. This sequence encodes CASSLTRGGSGANVLTF.

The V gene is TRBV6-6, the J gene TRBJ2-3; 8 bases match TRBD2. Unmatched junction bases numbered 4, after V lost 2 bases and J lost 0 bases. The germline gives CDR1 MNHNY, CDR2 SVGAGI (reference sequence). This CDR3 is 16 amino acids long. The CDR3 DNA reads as TGTGCCAGCAGTTACCGACGCGGGGGGAGCACAGATACGCAGTATTTT. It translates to CASSYRRGGSTDTQYF.

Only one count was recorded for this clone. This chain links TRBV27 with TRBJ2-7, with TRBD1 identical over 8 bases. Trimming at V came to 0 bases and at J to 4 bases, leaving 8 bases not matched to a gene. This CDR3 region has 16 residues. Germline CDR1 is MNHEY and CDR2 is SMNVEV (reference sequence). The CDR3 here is CASSLSLTGAYYEQYF. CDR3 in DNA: TGTGCCAGCAGTTTATCATTGACAGGGGCATATTACGAGCAGTACTTC.

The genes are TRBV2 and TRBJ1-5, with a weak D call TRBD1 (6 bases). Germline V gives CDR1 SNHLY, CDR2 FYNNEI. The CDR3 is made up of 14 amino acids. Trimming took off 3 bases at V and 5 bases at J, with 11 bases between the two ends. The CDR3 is CASSDGGAYQPQHF. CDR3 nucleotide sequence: TGTGCCAGCAGTGATGGGGGGGCCTATCAGCCCCAGCATTTT.

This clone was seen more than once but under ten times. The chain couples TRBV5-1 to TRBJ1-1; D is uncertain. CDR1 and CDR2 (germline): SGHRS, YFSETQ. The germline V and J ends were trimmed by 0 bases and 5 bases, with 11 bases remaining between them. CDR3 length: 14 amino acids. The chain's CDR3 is CASSLAEGKTEAFF. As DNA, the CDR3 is TGCGCCAGCAGCTTGGCCGAAGGGAAGACTGAAGCTTTCTTT.

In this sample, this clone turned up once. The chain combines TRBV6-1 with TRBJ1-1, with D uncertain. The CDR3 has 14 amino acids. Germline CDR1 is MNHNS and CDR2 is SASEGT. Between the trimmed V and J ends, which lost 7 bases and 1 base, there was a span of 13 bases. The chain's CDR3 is CASTRSGGNTEAFF. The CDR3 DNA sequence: TGTGCCAGCACGAGGTCGGGAGGGAACACTGAAGCTTTCTTT.

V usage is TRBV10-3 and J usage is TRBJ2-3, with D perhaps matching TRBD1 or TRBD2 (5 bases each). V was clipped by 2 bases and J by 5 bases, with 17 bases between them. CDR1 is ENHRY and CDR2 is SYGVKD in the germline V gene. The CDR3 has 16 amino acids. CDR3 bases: TGTGCCATCAGTGAGAGAGGGGTGGGCCTGGGAGATACGCAGTATTTT. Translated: CAISERGVGLGDTQYF.

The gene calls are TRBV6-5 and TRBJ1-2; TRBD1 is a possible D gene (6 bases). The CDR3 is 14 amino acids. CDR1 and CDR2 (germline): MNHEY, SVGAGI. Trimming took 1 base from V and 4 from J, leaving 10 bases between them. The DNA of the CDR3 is TGTGCCAGCAGTTACTTGGGGACACCCTATGGCTACACCTTC. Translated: CASSYLGTPYGYTF.

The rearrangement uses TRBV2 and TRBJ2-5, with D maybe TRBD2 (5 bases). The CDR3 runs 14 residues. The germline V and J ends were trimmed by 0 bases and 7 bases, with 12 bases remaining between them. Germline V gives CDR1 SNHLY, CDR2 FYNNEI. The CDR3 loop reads CASSEARPRGTQYF. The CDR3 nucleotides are TGTGCCAGCAGTGAAGCTAGGCCCCGGGGGACCCAGTACTTC.

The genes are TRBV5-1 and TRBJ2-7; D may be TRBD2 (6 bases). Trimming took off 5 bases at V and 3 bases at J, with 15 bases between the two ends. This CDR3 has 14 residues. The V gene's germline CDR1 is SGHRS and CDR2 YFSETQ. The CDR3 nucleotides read TGCGCCAGCAGACTGGGGGAGGACTTCTACGAGCAGTACTTC. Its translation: CASRLGEDFYEQYF.

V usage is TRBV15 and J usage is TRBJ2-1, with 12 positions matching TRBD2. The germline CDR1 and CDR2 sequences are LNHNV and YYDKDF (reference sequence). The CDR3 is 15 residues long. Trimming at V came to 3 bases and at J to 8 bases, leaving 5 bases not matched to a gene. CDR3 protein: CATSRRLAGVYEQFF. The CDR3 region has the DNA TGTGCCACCAGCAGGCGACTAGCGGGAGTATATGAGCAGTTCTTC.

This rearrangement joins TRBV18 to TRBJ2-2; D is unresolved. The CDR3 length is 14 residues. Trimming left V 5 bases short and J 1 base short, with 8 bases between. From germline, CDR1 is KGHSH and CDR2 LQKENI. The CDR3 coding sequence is TGTGCCAGCTCAACGAACAAGAACACCGGGGAGCTGTTTTTT. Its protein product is CASSTNKNTGELFF.

In DNA form, the CDR3 reads TGTGCCAGCTCACCCCAGACAGGGGACACTGAAGCTTTCTTT. Its translation: CASSPQTGDTEAFF. V is TRBV18 and J is TRBJ1-1, with 8 bases aligning to TRBD1. After removal of 3 bases from V and 3 bases from J, the junction contained 3 bases not matched to a gene. This CDR3 contains 14 residues. Germline CDR1 KGHSH, CDR2 LQKENI. Full variable domain (rest looked up from reference TRBV18 and TRBJ1-1): NAGVMQNPRHLVRRRGQEARLRCSPMKGHSHVYWYRQLPEEGLKFMVYLQKENIIDESGMPKERFSAEFPKEGPSILRIQQVVRGDSAAYFCASSPQTGDTEAFFGQGTRLTVV.

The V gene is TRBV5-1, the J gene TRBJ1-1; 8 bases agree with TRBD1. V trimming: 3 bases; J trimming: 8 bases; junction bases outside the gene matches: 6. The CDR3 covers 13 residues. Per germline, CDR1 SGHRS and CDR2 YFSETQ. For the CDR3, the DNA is TGCGCCAGCAGCTCCGGACAGGGAACCGAAGCTTTCTTT. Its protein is CASSSGQGTEAFF.

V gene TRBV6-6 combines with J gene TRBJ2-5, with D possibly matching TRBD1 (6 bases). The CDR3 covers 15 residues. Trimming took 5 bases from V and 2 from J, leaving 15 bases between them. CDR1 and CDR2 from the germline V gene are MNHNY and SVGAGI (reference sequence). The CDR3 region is CASSTRTAKQETQYF. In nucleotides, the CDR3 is TGTGCCAGCAGTACCCGGACAGCCAAACAAGAGACCCAGTACTTC.

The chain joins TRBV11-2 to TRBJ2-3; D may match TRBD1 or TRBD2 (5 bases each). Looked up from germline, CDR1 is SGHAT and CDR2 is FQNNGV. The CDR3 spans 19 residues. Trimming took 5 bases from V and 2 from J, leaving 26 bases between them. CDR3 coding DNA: TGTGCCAGCAGCCCCAGAGGGCAGGGACGGAGGCAAGACACAGATACGCAGTATTTT. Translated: CASSPRGQGRRQDTDTQYF.

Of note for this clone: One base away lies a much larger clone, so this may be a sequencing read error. Here the CDR3 DNA reads TGTGCCGGCAGTCAACGCTATGGCTACACCTTC. Amino acid sequence: CAGSQRYGYTF. V and J are TRBV28 and TRBJ1-2; D unresolved. Germline CDR1 MDHEN, CDR2 SYDVKM. This CDR3 comprises 11 residues.

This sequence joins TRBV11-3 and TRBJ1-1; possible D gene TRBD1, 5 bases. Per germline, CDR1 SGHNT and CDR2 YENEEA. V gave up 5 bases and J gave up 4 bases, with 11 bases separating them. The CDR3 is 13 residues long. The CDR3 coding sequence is TGTGCCAGCAGCAAAGGGGTAGCCACTGAAGCTTTCTTT. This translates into CASSKGVATEAFF.

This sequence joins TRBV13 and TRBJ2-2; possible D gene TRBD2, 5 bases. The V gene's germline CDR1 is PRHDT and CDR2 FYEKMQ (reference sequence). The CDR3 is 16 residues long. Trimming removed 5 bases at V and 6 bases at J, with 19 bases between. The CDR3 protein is CASSEDLYPRAGELFF. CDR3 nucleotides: TGTGCCAGCAGCGAGGACCTCTACCCGAGGGCCGGGGAGCTGTTTTTT.

As DNA, the CDR3 is TGTGCCAGCACCTCCCACTTTAGGGCAGATACGCAGTATTTT. It codes for CASTSHFRADTQYF. The chain carries TRBV2 and TRBJ2-3, with D uncertain. Germline V lookup: CDR1 SNHLY, CDR2 FYNNEI. The CDR3 length is 14 residues. The V gene lost 7 bases and the J gene lost 4 bases, with 15 bases spanning the gap.

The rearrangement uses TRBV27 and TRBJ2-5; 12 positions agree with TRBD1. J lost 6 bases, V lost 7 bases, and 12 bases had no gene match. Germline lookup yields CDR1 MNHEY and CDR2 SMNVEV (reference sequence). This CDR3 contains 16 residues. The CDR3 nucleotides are TGTGCCAGCATGCCGCGCGGGACAGGGGGCGCGAAGACCCAGTACTTC. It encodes CASMPRGTGGAKTQYF.

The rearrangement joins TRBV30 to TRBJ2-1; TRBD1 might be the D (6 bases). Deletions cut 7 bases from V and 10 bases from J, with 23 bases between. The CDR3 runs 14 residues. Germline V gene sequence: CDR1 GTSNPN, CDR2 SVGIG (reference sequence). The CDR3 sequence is CALNQGLVTGEQFF. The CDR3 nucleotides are TGTGCCTTGAATCAGGGCCTCGTGACAGGCGAGCAGTTCTTC.

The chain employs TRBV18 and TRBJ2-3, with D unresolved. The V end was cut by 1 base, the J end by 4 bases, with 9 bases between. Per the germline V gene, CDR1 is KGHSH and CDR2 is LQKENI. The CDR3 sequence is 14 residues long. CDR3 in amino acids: CASSPRSIADTQYF. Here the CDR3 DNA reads TGTGCCAGCTCACCACGGTCGATCGCAGATACGCAGTATTTT.

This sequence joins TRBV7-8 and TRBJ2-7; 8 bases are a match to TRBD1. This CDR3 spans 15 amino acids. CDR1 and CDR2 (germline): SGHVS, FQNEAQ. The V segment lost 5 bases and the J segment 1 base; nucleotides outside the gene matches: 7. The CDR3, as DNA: TGTGCCAGCAGCCCCCGGACAGGGAATTCCTACGAGCAGTACTTC. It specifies CASSPRTGNSYEQYF.

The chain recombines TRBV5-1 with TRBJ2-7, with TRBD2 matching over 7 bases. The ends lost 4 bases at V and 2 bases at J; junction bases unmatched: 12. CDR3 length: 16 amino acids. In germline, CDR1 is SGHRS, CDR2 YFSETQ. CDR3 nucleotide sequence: TGCGCCAGCAGCCCCGACCCGGGCGGGAGCGCCTACGAGCAGTACTTC. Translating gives CASSPDPGGSAYEQYF.

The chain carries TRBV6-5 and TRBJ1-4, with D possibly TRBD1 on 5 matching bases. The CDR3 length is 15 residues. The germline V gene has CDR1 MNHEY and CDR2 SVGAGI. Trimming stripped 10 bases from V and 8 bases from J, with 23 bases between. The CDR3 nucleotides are TGTGCCACCATTAGCCGCTTTCAGGGAAAGGAAAAACTGTTTTTT. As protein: CATISRFQGKEKLFF.